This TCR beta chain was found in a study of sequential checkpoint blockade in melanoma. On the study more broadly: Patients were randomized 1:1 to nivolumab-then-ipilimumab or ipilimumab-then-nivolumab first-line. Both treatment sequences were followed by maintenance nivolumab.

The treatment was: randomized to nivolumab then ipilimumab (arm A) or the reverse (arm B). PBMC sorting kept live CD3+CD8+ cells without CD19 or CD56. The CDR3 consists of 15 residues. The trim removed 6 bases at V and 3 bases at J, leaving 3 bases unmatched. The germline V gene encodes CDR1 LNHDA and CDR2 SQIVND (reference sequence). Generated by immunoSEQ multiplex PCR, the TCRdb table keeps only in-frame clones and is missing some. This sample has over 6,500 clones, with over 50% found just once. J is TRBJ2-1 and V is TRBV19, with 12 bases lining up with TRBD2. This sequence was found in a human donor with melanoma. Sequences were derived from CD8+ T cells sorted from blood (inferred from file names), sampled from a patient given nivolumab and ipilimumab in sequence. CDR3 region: CASRKTSGSYNEQFF. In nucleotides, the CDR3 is TGTGCCAGTAGGAAGACTAGCGGGAGCTACAATGAGCAGTTCTTC.